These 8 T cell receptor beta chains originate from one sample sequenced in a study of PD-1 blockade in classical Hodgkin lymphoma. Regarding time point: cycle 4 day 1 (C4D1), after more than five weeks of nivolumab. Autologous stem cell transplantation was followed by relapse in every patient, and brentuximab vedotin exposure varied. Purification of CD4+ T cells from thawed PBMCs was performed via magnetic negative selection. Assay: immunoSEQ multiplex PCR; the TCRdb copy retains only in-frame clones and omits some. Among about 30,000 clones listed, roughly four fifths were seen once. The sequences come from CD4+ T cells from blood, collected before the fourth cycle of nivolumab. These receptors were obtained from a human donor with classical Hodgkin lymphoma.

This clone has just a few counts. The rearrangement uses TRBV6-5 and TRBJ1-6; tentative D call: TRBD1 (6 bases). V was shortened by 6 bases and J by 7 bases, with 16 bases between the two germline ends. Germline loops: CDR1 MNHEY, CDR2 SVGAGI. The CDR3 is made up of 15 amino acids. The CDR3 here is CASSQDSPENSPLHF. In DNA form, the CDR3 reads TGTGCCAGCAGCCAGGACAGCCCGGAGAATTCACCCCTCCACTTT.

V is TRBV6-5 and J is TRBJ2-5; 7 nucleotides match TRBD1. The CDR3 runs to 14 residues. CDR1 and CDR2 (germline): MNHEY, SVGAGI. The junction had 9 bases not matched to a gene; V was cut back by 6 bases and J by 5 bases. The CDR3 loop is CASRNRGFQETQYF. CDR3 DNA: TGTGCCAGCAGGAACAGGGGCTTTCAGGAGACCCAGTACTTC.

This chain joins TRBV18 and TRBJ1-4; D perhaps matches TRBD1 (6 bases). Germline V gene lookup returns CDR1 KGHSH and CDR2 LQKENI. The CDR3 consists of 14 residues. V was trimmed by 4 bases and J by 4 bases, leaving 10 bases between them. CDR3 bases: TGTGCCAGCTCACGGACAGCTAATAATGAAAAACTGTTTTTT. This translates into CASSRTANNEKLFF.

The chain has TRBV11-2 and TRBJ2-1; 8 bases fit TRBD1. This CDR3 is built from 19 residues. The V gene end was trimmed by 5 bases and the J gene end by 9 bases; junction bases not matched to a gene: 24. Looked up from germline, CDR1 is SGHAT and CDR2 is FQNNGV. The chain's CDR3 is CASSGWTGFIRGSTIEQFF. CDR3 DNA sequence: TGTGCCAGCAGCGGGTGGACAGGGTTTATCAGGGGGAGCACCATTGAGCAGTTCTTC.

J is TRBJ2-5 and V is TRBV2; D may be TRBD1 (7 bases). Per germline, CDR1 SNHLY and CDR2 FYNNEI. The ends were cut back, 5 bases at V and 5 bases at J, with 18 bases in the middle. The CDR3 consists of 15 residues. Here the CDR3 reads CASSTNRGGSETQYF. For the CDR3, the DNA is TGTGCCAGCAGTACAAACAGGGGAGGTTCTGAGACCCAGTACTTC.

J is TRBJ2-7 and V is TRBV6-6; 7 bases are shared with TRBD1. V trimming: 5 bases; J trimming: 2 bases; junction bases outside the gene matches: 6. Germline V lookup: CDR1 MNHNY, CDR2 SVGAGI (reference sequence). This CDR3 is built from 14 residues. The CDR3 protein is CASSDRDRTYEQYF. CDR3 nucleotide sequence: TGTGCCAGCAGTGACCGGGACAGAACCTACGAGCAGTACTTC.

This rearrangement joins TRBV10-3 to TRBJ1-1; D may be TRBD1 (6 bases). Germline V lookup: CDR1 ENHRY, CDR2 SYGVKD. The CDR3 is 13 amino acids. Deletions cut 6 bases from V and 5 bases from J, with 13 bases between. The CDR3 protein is CAISKGEETEAFF. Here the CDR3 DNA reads TGTGCCATCAGCAAGGGGGAGGAGACTGAAGCTTTCTTT.

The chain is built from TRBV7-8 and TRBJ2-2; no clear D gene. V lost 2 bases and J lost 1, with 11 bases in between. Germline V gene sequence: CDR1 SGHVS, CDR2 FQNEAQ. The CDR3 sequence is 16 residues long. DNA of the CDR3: TGTGCCAGCAGCTTATGGGGTTCCCAGAACACCGGGGAGCTGTTTTTT. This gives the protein CASSLWGSQNTGELFF.